Shown below are 25 T cell receptor beta chains from a single sample sequenced in a study of cytomegalovirus exposure and HLA in healthy donors. The primer mix had 60 Vbeta and 13 Jbeta primers. The table came from immunoSEQ multiplex PCR; TCRdb's copy has only in-frame clones and leaves some out. There are 95,000 to 150,000 clones in the sample; more than 60% occur only once, and less than 2% lies in the top ten. Sequencing input: PBMCs. The source is a man aged 18-30 years in good health and CMV-seronegative.

The table lists this clone with a few counts. The chain recombines TRBV4-2 with TRBJ2-3, with D uncertain. CDR1 and CDR2 from the germline V gene are LGHNA and YNFKEQ. V lost 4 bases and J 1 base, leaving 9 bases between the germline ends. This CDR3 region has 14 residues. CDR3 DNA sequence: TGTGCCAGCAGCCTCTTAGTTGGCACAGATACGCAGTATTTT. It translates to CASSLLVGTDTQYF.

Here the CDR3 DNA reads TGTGCCAGCAGCTTGTTCGTAGAGGAGACCCAGTACTTC. Amino acid sequence: CASSLFVEETQYF. The rearrangement links TRBV5-6 to TRBJ2-5; D gene uncertain. CDR3 length: 13 residues. Trimming shortened V by 1 base and J by 5 bases, and 9 bases separated the two germline ends. Per germline, CDR1 SGHDT and CDR2 YYEEEE.

This clone was counted a few times. This chain connects TRBV5-1 to TRBJ2-7; 7 bases map to TRBD1. Germline CDR1 and CDR2: SGHRS and YFSETQ. The CDR3 has 11 residues. V lost 7 bases, J lost 4 bases, and 2 bases stayed unmatched. Here the CDR3 DNA reads TGCGCCAGCCGGGACAGTTACGAGCAGTACTTC. Amino acids: CASRDSYEQYF.

Only a few counts were recorded for this clone. The chain employs TRBV28 and TRBJ2-7; TRBD1 might be the D (6 bases). V lost 6 bases and J lost 2, with 14 bases in between. The CDR3 runs to 14 residues. Germline CDR1 is MDHEN and CDR2 is SYDVKM. CDR3 DNA: TGTGCCAGCAGACAGGGTCCGCTAACCTACGAGCAGTACTTC. This sequence encodes CASRQGPLTYEQYF.

The chain links TRBV19 to TRBJ2-2, with D maybe TRBD1 (6 bases). The length of the CDR3 is 13 residues. The V gene lost 7 bases and the J gene lost 7 bases, with 13 bases spanning the gap. Germline V gene data show CDR1 as LNHDA and CDR2 as SQIVND (reference sequence). The CDR3 reads CASISTGLGELFF. The CDR3 DNA is TGTGCCAGTATCTCTACAGGGCTCGGGGAGCTGTTTTTT.

This chain links TRBV23-1 with TRBJ2-2; a weak D match, TRBD2 (7 bases). TRBV23-1 is treated as an ORF (open reading frame) with a function not yet certain. The CDR3 is 16 residues long. V was pared by 5 bases and J by 6 bases, with 19 bases between. CDR3 in amino acids: CASSFLRTGGPGELFF. In DNA, the CDR3 is TGCGCCAGCAGTTTCCTACGGACGGGGGGCCCCGGGGAGCTGTTTTTT.

This clone was seen more than once but under ten times. The chain employs TRBV2 and TRBJ2-3, with unresolved D. V was clipped by 6 bases and J by 5 bases, with 15 bases between them. This CDR3 is built from 14 residues. From germline, CDR1 is SNHLY and CDR2 FYNNEI. CDR3 region: CASSASMMRDTQYF. The CDR3 DNA reads as TGTGCCAGCAGCGCTAGTATGATGAGAGATACGCAGTATTTT.

The chain uses TRBV19 and TRBJ2-3; 7 positions match TRBD1. V gave up 3 bases and J gave up 3 bases; unmatched junction bases: 9. The germline CDR1 and CDR2 sequences are LNHDA and SQIVND (reference sequence). CDR3 size: 16 residues. CDR3 sequence: CASSIAGPGGTDTQYF. DNA for the CDR3: TGTGCCAGTAGTATTGCCGGGCCAGGGGGTACAGATACGCAGTATTTT.

V is TRBV9 and J is TRBJ1-3, with no clear D. Deletions cut 5 bases from V and 3 bases from J, with 9 bases between. Germline CDR1 and CDR2: SGDLS and YYNGEE. The CDR3 has 13 residues. CDR3 region: CASRPRSGNTIYF. The CDR3 DNA reads as TGTGCCAGCAGACCTAGAAGTGGAAACACCATATATTTT.

The chain joins TRBV5-6 to TRBJ1-2; D might be TRBD1 (6 bases). Trimming pared 3 bases from V and 4 bases from J, leaving 16 bases between. The germline gives CDR1 SGHDT, CDR2 YYEEEE. CDR3 size: 15 residues. The CDR3, as DNA: TGTGCCAGCAGCTCTTCTTCGGACAGACCCTATGGCTACACCTTC. It is translated as CASSSSSDRPYGYTF.

About this clone itself: The junction does not match germline at one end; this may be a read error. The genes are TRBV5-1 and TRBJ2-7; TRBD2 aligns across 10 bases. The CDR3 runs to 16 residues. The germline V gene encodes CDR1 SGHRS and CDR2 YFSETQ. The DNA of the CDR3 is TGCGCCCGCAGCTTGTCTAGCGGGGGATGGTCCTACGAGCAGTACTTC. Its translation: CARSLSSGGWSYEQYF.

This chain uses TRBV10-3 with TRBJ2-1; 10 bases match TRBD2. CDR1 is ENHRY, CDR2 SYGVKD, per germline. J gave up 10 bases and V 6 bases, and 0 bases lay outside the gene matches. This CDR3 has 11 residues. The CDR3 nucleotides read TGTGCCATCAGGGGACTAGCGGAGCAGTTCTTC. Its protein is CAIRGLAEQFF.

This clone was detected a few times. The chain couples TRBV19 to TRBJ1-5; D is possibly TRBD1 (5 bases). This CDR3 spans 13 amino acids. Between the trimmed V and J ends, which lost 1 base and 8 bases, there was a span of 9 bases. Per the germline V gene, CDR1 is LNHDA and CDR2 is SQIVND (reference sequence). CDR3 loop: CASSIGGGEPQHF. In nucleotides, the CDR3 is TGTGCCAGTAGTATAGGGGGGGGTGAGCCCCAGCATTTT. The variable domain in full, completed from reference TRBV19 and TRBJ1-5, reads DGGITQSPKYLFRKEGQNVTLSCEQNLNHDAMYWYRQDPGQGLRLIYYSQIVNDFQKGDIAEGYSVSREKKESFPLTVTSAQKNPTAFYLCASSIGGGEPQHFGDGTRLSIL.

The rearrangement links TRBV9 to TRBJ2-6, with no clear D. The CDR3 is 14 amino acids. Deletions cut 3 bases from V and 0 bases from J, with 4 bases between. CDR1 is SGDLS, CDR2 YYNGEE, per germline. This CDR3 is CASSGSSGANVLTF. CDR3 DNA sequence: TGTGCCAGCAGCGGGAGCTCTGGGGCCAACGTCCTGACTTTC. Complete variable domain (other parts from reference TRBV9 and TRBJ2-6): DSGVTQTPKHLITATGQRVTLRCSPRSGDLSVYWYQQSLDQGLQFLIQYYNGEERAKGNILERFSAQQFPDLHSELNLSSLELGDSALYFCASSGSSGANVLTFGAGSRLTVL.

The chain has TRBV6-1 and TRBJ2-7; D is perhaps TRBD2 (6 bases). The CDR3 has 13 residues. Trimming shortened V by 0 bases and J by 12 bases, and 15 bases separated the two germline ends. Germline CDR1 is MNHNS and CDR2 is SASEGT. This chain's CDR3 is CASSEAEGIKAYF. The CDR3, as DNA: TGTGCCAGCAGTGAAGCGGAGGGGATCAAAGCGTACTTC.

CDR3 residues: CAISGGGQGIHGYTF. The DNA of the CDR3 is TGTGCCATCAGTGGAGGGGGACAGGGTATACATGGCTACACCTTC. The chain recombines TRBV10-3 with TRBJ1-2, with TRBD1 identical over 9 bases. J was trimmed by 6 bases and V by 4 bases; bases with no gene match: 9. CDR1 and CDR2 from the germline V gene are ENHRY and SYGVKD. This CDR3 has 15 amino acids.

V is TRBV19 and J is TRBJ1-1; no definite D call. The CDR3 is 14 amino acids. Germline V gene data show CDR1 as LNHDA and CDR2 as SQIVND (reference sequence). V was pared by 5 bases and J by 4 bases, with 14 bases between. CDR3 amino acids: CASSQRPVGTEAFF. CDR3 sequence (DNA): TGTGCCAGTAGTCAGCGCCCTGTGGGCACTGAAGCTTTCTTT. The whole variable domain, filled in from reference TRBV19 and TRBJ1-1, reads DGGITQSPKYLFRKEGQNVTLSCEQNLNHDAMYWYRQDPGQGLRLIYYSQIVNDFQKGDIAEGYSVSREKKESFPLTVTSAQKNPTAFYLCASSQRPVGTEAFFGQGTRLTVV.

The chain recombines TRBV15 with TRBJ2-7, with a possible D match to TRBD2 (5 bases). Germline V CDR1 and CDR2: LNHNV, YYDKDF (reference sequence). The CDR3 is 13 residues long. V lost 2 bases, J lost 4 bases, and 9 bases lay in between. In nucleotides, the CDR3 is TGTGCCACCAGCAGACCCCTAGCATACGAGCAGTACTTC. Translation: CATSRPLAYEQYF.

For this clone: Other DNA sequences of this sample code for an identical CDR3. This chain links TRBV28 with TRBJ1-5, with TRBD1 identical over 7 bases. In germline, CDR1 is MDHEN, CDR2 SYDVKM. J was trimmed by 3 bases and V by 2 bases; bases with no gene match: 1. The CDR3 has 14 residues. The CDR3 DNA reads as TGTGCCAGCAGTTTAGACAGGGTCAATCAGCCCCAGCATTTT. Its translation: CASSLDRVNQPQHF.

CDR3 nucleotides: TGTGCCAGCAGCTTGGGTCCATCCAGGGGAGAAGAGACCCAGTACTTC. It is translated as CASSLGPSRGEETQYF. The chain links TRBV5-4 to TRBJ2-5; a possible D gene is TRBD1 (6 bases). The germline gives CDR1 SGHNT, CDR2 YYREEE (reference sequence). With 0 bases removed from V and 3 bases from J, the gap between germline ends came to 15 bases. The CDR3 has 16 amino acids.

J is TRBJ2-1 and V is TRBV30, with D perhaps TRBD1 (5 bases). The germline V gene encodes CDR1 GTSNPN and CDR2 SVGIG (reference sequence). CDR3 length: 15 residues. V was trimmed by 1 base and J by 3 bases, leaving 13 bases between them. CDR3 sequence reads: CAWSAPITGYNEQFF. CDR3 sequence (DNA): TGTGCCTGGAGTGCTCCCATTACAGGCTACAATGAGCAGTTCTTC.

DNA of the CDR3: TGTGCCACCAGCAGAATAGGACAGGGCAAGGACGAGCAGTACTTC. Translation gives CATSRIGQGKDEQYF. The genes are TRBV15 and TRBJ2-7, with 8 bases identical to TRBD1. J lost 5 bases, V lost 2 bases, and 8 bases had no gene match. CDR1 and CDR2 (germline): LNHNV, YYDKDF (reference sequence). The CDR3 extends over 15 amino acids.

V and J are TRBV2 and TRBJ2-7, with unresolved D. The CDR3 is made up of 15 amino acids. V was shortened by 4 bases and J by 4 bases, with 17 bases between the two germline ends. Per germline, CDR1 SNHLY and CDR2 FYNNEI. The CDR3 DNA reads as TGTGCCAGCAGTGTGGTTTCAGGCAATTCATACGAGCAGTACTTC. Its protein product is CASSVVSGNSYEQYF. Together with reference TRBV2 and TRBJ2-7, the CDR3 gives the full variable domain: EPEVTQTPSHQVTQMGQEVILRCVPISNHLYFYWYRQILGQKVEFLVSFYNNEISEKSEIFDDQFSVERPDGSNFTLKIRSTKLEDSAMYFCASSVVSGNSYEQYFGPGTRLTVT.

The chain combines TRBV10-3 with TRBJ2-7, with a tentative D call TRBD1 (7 bases). The CDR3 spans 14 residues. Trimming took off 2 bases at V and 5 bases at J, with 13 bases between the two ends. Germline CDR1 ENHRY, CDR2 SYGVKD. The CDR3 DNA reads TGTGCCATCAGTGAGAGGAGGGACAGAAACGAGCAGTACTTC. Translation: CAISERRDRNEQYF.

This chain links TRBV27 with TRBJ2-3; a weak D match, TRBD1 (5 bases). Trimming pared 2 bases from V and 4 bases from J, leaving 13 bases between. The length of the CDR3 is 15 residues. From germline, CDR1 is MNHEY and CDR2 SMNVEV (reference sequence). CDR3 nucleotides: TGTGCCAGCAGTTTAAGGGGCAGGCCGGCAGATACGCAGTATTTT. This codes for CASSLRGRPADTQYF.